This entry lists 18 T cell receptor beta chains sequenced from one sample in a study of molecular identifiers for immune sequencing clone quantification. TCRdb re-derived calls from the PCR reads in MiXCR, one entry per CDR3 protein. The repertoire has just over 40,000 distinct CDR3 sequences, around a sixth of them found once; the top ten carry less than 9%. Material: naive CD8+ T cells from blood, with Jurkat cell RNA spiked in. As to subset: FACS-sorted CD8+CD4-CCR7+CD45RA+ naive T cells. The receptor set was obtained from a human donor in good health. Some libraries in this study had Jurkat cell RNA spiked in.

This clonotype was seen a handful of times. The rearrangement links TRBV6-1 to TRBJ2-1; unclear D gene. The V gene lost 2 bases and the J gene lost 3 bases, with 14 bases spanning the gap. Germline V lookup: CDR1 MNHNS, CDR2 SASEGT. This CDR3 region has 16 residues. The CDR3: CASSELGVVLYNEQFF. As DNA, the CDR3 is TGTGCCAGCAGTGAACTTGGGGTAGTTCTCTACAATGAGCAGTTCTTC.

A remark on this clonotype: A much larger clone differs from this one at a single base, so this may be a read error. The V gene is TRBV18, the J gene TRBJ2-7; D uncertain. Germline V gene sequence: CDR1 KGHSH, CDR2 LQKENI. The CDR3 runs 16 residues. In DNA form, the CDR3 reads TGTGCCGGCTCACTCACCACGGTACTCACCTCCTACGAGCAGTACTTC. Amino acids: CAGSLTTVLTSYEQYF.

This clonotype was picked up many times. The rearrangement joins TRBV10-3 to TRBJ2-1; 7 bases line up with TRBD2. V shed 10 bases and J 5 bases; nucleotides not matched to a gene: 11. Germline loops: CDR1 ENHRY, CDR2 SYGVKD. The CDR3 is 14 residues long. DNA for the CDR3: TGTGCCACCCTCGGGGGGATGAGGGACAATGAGCAGTTCTTC. This codes for CATLGGMRDNEQFF.

About this clonotype: Lacking the conserved final phenylalanine or tryptophan, this CDR3 likely reflects a read error. The genes are TRBV5-8 and TRBJ2-7; TRBD2 matches 11 bases. After removal of 4 bases from V and 1 base from J, the junction contained 1 base not matched to a gene. CDR3 size: 14 residues. Germline V gene lookup returns CDR1 SGHTS and CDR2 YDEGEE. The CDR3 DNA reads TGTGCCAGCAGCACTAGCGGGAGTTCCTACGAGCAGTACTCC. It codes for CASSTSGSSYEQYS.

This clonotype was counted between two and nine times. V and J are TRBV9 and TRBJ2-3; D is perhaps TRBD2 (5 bases). The CDR3 loop spans 15 amino acids. The ends were cut back, 0 bases at V and 3 bases at J, with 11 bases in the middle. Germline CDR1 reads SGDLS; CDR2 reads YYNGEE. The CDR3 sequence: CASSVVGGGTDTQYF. The CDR3 DNA is TGTGCCAGCAGCGTAGTAGGAGGTGGGACAGATACGCAGTATTTT.

This clonotype was observed at least ten times. The junction differs from germline at one of its ends, possibly a read error. This chain links TRBV20-1 with TRBJ2-2; a possible D gene is TRBD2 (6 bases). Germline lookup yields CDR1 DFQATT and CDR2 SNEGSKA (reference sequence). This CDR3 is built from 17 residues. CDR3: CSARGLLRGRGTGEQFF. CDR3 coding DNA: TGCAGTGCTAGAGGCCTCTTGCGGGGTCGGGGTACCGGGGAGCAGTTTTTT.

This clonotype was counted ten times or more. The chain uses TRBV24-1 and TRBJ2-3, with D perhaps assigned TRBD1 or TRBD2 (5 bases each). CDR1 KGHDR and CDR2 SFDVKD come from the germline V gene. The CDR3 is 16 residues long. The V end was cut by 2 bases, the J end by 4 bases, with 15 bases between. CDR3 nucleotides: TGTGCCACCAGTGATTACTCGATAGGGACGGCAGATACGCAGTATTTT. Encoded protein: CATSDYSIGTADTQYF.

This clonotype was detected many times. The chain links TRBV20-1 to TRBJ1-1; perhaps TRBD1 as D (5 bases). The CDR3 is made up of 13 amino acids. Germline CDR1 is DFQATT and CDR2 is SNEGSKA (reference sequence). CDR3 in DNA: TGCAGCGCTTGGGACGGGGCCAACACTGAAGCTTTCTTT. This codes for CSAWDGANTEAFF.

This clonotype was counted ten times or more. The junction departs from germline at one end; a sequencing error may be responsible. The chain combines TRBV5-5 with TRBJ2-7, with D perhaps being TRBD1 or TRBD2 (5 bases each). The CDR3 length is 11 residues. Per the germline V gene, CDR1 is SGHKS and CDR2 is YYEKEE (reference sequence). The CDR3 DNA follows: TGTGCCAGCAGGTCCGGGACGGACGAGTCCTTC. Translated, it gives CASRSGTDESF.

This rearrangement joins TRBV7-8 to TRBJ2-7; 10 nucleotides align to TRBD2. The germline V gene encodes CDR1 SGHVS and CDR2 FQNEAQ. V shed 5 bases, J shed 2 bases, and the junction held 6 bases outside the gene matches. The CDR3 is 15 residues long. The CDR3 sequence is CASSPSGRETYEQYF. The CDR3 DNA follows: TGTGCCAGCAGCCCGAGCGGGAGGGAAACCTACGAGCAGTACTTC.

This clonotype showed up many times. The J gene is TRBJ2-1, the V gene TRBV27; TRBD2 agrees at 9 bases. The V gene's germline CDR1 is MNHEY and CDR2 SMNVEV (reference sequence). The CDR3 spans 13 residues. Trimming at V came to 7 bases and at J to 9 bases, leaving 7 bases not matched to a gene. This CDR3 is CASKAGGGGEQFF. The CDR3, as DNA: TGTGCCAGCAAGGCGGGAGGGGGTGGTGAGCAGTTCTTC.

V is TRBV27 and J is TRBJ2-1; D gene uncertain. The CDR3 length is 13 residues. The germline gives CDR1 MNHEY, CDR2 SMNVEV (reference sequence). The V end was cut by 2 bases, the J end by 5 bases, with 7 bases between. The chain's CDR3 is CASSLTRNNEQFF. The CDR3 nucleotides read TGTGCCAGCAGTTTAACAAGAAACAATGAGCAGTTCTTC.

This clonotype was seen many times. The chain is built from TRBV27 and TRBJ2-1; TRBD1 matches at 8 bases. The CDR3 loop spans 12 amino acids. CDR1 and CDR2 from the germline V gene are MNHEY and SMNVEV (reference sequence). After removal of 8 bases from V and 6 bases from J, the junction contained 3 bases not matched to a gene. CDR3 nucleotides: TGTGCCAGCGGAACAGGGGGCAATGAGCAGTTCTTC. It codes for CASGTGGNEQFF.

In this sample, this clonotype turned up many times. V is TRBV27 and J is TRBJ1-4; D remains unclear. V lost 7 bases, J lost 1 base, and 13 bases lay in between. CDR1 and CDR2 from the germline V gene are MNHEY and SMNVEV (reference sequence). The length of the CDR3 is 15 residues. The CDR3 DNA follows: TGTGCCAGCAAGTCGGGATATGGAACTAATGAAAAACTGTTTTTT. Protein sequence: CASKSGYGTNEKLFF.

This clonotype was detected many times. The rearrangement uses TRBV7-8 and TRBJ2-3; the match to TRBD2 covers 11 bases. V shed 3 bases and J 6 bases; nucleotides not matched to a gene: 2. The length of the CDR3 is 14 residues. CDR1 and CDR2 from the germline V gene are SGHVS and FQNEAQ. The CDR3 DNA sequence: TGTGCCAGCAGCTTTAGCGGGAGGGGCGATACGCAGTATTTT. Protein product: CASSFSGRGDTQYF.

The rearrangement uses TRBV29-1 and TRBJ2-7; unclear D gene. Germline loops: CDR1 SQVTM, CDR2 ANQGSEA. The CDR3 runs 11 residues. The ends were cut back, 5 bases at V and 1 base at J, with 6 bases in the middle. The CDR3 region has the DNA TGCAGCGTTTTTAATTCCTACGAGCAGTACTTC. This translates into CSVFNSYEQYF.

The sample holds many counts of this clonotype. V and J are TRBV10-3 and TRBJ2-1; TRBD2 matches at 7 bases. Germline V gene sequence: CDR1 ENHRY, CDR2 SYGVKD. Trimming cost V 5 bases and J 10 bases; bases outside gene matches: 8. The CDR3 has 13 amino acids. Written as DNA, the CDR3 is TGTGCCATCAGTACCCGGGGGGTTGACGAGCAGTTCTTC. Amino acid sequence: CAISTRGVDEQFF.

The CDR3 protein is CASSQDPPGVNGYTF. The DNA for the CDR3 is TGCGCCAGCAGCCAAGATCCCCCAGGGGTGAATGGCTACACCTTC. This chain connects TRBV4-1 to TRBJ1-2; D may be TRBD1 (6 bases). V lost 0 bases and J lost 6, with 14 bases in between. Per germline, CDR1 MGHRA and CDR2 YSYEKL. CDR3 size: 15 residues.